This T cell receptor beta chain was sequenced in a study of shared clonotypes between healthy human individuals. As for this clone: Antigen: not known.

Data came from immunoSEQ multiplex PCR; TCRdb stores just in-frame clones and leaves some out. The top ten clones hold around 0.14% of a sample with 2.5 million or so clones, 90% to 95% of them seen once. V gave up 6 bases and J gave up 0 bases; unmatched junction bases: 3. The V gene's germline CDR1 is SQVTM and CDR2 ANQGSEA. The CDR3 extends over 14 amino acids. Overall study results and limits: The four-donor shared clonotypes exceeded non-shared clonotypes in generation probability, with non-shared ones scoring lower.

This clonotype was obtained from a man between 18 and 29 years old in good health. Sequencing was carried out using naive CD4+ T cells sorted from blood. Subset reported: CD45RA+ positively selected. V usage is TRBV29-1 and J usage is TRBJ2-7, with 12 bases matching TRBD2. The CDR3 bases are TGCAGCGTGACGGGACTAGCGGGCTCCTACGAGCAGTACTTC. Translated, it gives CSVTGLAGSYEQYF.